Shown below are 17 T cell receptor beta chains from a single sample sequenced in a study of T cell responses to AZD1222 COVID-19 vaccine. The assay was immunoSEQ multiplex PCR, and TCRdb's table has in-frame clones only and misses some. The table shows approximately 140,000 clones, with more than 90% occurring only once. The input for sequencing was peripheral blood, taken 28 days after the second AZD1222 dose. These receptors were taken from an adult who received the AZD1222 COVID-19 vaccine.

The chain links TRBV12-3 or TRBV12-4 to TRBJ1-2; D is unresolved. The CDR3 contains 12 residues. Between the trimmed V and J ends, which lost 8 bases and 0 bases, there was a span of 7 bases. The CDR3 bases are TGTGCCAGCGGGGTTTCTAACTATGGCTACACCTTC. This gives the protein CASGVSNYGYTF.

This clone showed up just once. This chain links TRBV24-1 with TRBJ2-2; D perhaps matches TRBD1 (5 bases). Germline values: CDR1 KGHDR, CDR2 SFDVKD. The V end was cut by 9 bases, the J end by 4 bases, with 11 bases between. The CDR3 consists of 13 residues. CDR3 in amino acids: CATGHPSTGELFF. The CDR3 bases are TGTGCCACCGGACACCCCAGCACCGGGGAGCTGTTTTTT.

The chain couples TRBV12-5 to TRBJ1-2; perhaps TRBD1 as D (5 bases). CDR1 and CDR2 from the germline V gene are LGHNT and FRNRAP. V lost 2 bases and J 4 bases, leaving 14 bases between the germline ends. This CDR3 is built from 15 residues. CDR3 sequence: CASGLFPGTVYGYTF. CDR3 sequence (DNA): TGTGCTAGTGGTTTGTTCCCCGGGACGGTCTATGGCTACACCTTC.

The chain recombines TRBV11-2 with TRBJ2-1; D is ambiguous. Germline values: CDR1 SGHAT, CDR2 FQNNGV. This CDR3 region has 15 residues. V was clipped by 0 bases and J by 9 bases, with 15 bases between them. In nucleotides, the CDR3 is TGTGCCAGCAGCTTAGACCGGACCCCCTGGGGTGAGCAGTTCTTC. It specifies CASSLDRTPWGEQFF.

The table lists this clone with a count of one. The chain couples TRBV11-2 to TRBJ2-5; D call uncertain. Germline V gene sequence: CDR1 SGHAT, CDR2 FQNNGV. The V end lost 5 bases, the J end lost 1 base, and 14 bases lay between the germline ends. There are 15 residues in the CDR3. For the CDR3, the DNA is TGTGCCAGCAGCCCGACGGGCGGATTCCAAGAGACCCAGTACTTC. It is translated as CASSPTGGFQETQYF.

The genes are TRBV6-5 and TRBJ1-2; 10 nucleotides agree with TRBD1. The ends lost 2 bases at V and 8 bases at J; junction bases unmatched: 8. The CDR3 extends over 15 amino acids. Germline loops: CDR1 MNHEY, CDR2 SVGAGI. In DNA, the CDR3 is TGTGCCAGCAGTTACGCCGGGACAGGGGCGATAGGCTACACCTTC. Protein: CASSYAGTGAIGYTF.

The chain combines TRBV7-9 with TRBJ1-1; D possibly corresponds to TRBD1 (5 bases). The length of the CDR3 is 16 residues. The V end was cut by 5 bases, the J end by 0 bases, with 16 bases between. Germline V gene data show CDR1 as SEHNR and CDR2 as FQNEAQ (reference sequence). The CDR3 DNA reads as TGTGCCAGCAGCCATTGGGGCCCCGGGGTGAACACTGAAGCTTTCTTT. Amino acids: CASSHWGPGVNTEAFF.

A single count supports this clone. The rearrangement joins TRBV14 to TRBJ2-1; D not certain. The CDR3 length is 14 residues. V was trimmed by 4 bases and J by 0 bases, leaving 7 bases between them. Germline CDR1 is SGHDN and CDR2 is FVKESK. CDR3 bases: TGTGCCAGCAGCCCCTCAAGCTCCTACAATGAGCAGTTCTTC. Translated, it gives CASSPSSSYNEQFF.

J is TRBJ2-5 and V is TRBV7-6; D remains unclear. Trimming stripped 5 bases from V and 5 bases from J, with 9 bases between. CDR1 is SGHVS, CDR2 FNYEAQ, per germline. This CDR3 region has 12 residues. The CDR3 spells CASSVGMETQYF. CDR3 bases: TGTGCCAGCAGCGTGGGAATGGAGACCCAGTACTTC.

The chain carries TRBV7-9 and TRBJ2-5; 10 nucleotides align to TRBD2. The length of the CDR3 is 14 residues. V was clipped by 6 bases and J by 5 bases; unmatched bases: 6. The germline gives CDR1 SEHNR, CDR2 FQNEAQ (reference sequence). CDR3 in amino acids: CASSISGRQETQYF. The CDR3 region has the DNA TGTGCCAGCAGTATTAGCGGGAGGCAGGAGACCCAGTACTTC.

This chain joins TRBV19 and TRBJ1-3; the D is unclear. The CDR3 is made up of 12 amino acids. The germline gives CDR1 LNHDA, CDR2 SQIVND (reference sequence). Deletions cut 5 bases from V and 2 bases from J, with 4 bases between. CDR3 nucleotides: TGTGCCAGTAGTCGGGCTGGAAACACCATATATTTT. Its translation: CASSRAGNTIYF.

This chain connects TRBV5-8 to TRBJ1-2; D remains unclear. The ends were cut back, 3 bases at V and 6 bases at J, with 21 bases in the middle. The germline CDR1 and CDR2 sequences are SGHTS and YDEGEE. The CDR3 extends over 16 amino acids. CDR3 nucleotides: TGTGCCAGCAGCTCAACGAACCAAGACGTAAAGGATGGCTACACCTTC. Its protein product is CASSSTNQDVKDGYTF.

CDR3 sequence (DNA): TGTGCCAGCAGCCAAGACAGGGGGCTTGGCGGTCCTAGCACAGATACGCAGTATTTT. Its protein product is CASSQDRGLGGPSTDTQYF. V and J are TRBV3-1 (or the pseudogene TRBV3-2) and TRBJ2-3, with TRBD1 identical over 8 bases. CDR1 and CDR2 (germline): LGHDT, YNNKEL (reference sequence). The CDR3 sequence is 19 residues long. V was pared by 0 bases and J by 0 bases, with 11 bases of the junction left unmatched.

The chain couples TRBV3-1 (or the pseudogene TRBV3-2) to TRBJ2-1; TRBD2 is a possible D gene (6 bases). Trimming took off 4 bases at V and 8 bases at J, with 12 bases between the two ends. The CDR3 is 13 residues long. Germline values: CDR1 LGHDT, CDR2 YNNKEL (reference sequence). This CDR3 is CASSRRLEDEQFF. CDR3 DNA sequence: TGTGCCAGCAGCCGGAGACTAGAGGATGAGCAGTTCTTC.

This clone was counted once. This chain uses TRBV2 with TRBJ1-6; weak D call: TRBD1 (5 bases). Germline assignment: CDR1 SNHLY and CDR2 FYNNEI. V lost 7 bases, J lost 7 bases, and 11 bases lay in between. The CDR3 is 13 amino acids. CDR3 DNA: TGTGCCAGCAAAGGGACGGGGAATTCACCCCTCCACTTT. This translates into CASKGTGNSPLHF.

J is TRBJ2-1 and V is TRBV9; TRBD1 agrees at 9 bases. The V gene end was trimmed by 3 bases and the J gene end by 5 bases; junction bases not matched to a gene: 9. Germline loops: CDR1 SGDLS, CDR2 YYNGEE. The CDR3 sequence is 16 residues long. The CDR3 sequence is CASSGLGQGRNNEQFF. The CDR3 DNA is TGTGCCAGCAGCGGCCTCGGACAGGGGCGAAACAATGAGCAGTTCTTC.

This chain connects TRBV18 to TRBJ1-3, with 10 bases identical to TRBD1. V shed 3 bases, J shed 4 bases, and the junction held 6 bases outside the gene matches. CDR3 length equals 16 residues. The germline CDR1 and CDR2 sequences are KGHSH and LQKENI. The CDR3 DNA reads TGTGCCAGCTCACCGGAGACAGGGGGCGCAGGAAACACCATATATTTT. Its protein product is CASSPETGGAGNTIYF.